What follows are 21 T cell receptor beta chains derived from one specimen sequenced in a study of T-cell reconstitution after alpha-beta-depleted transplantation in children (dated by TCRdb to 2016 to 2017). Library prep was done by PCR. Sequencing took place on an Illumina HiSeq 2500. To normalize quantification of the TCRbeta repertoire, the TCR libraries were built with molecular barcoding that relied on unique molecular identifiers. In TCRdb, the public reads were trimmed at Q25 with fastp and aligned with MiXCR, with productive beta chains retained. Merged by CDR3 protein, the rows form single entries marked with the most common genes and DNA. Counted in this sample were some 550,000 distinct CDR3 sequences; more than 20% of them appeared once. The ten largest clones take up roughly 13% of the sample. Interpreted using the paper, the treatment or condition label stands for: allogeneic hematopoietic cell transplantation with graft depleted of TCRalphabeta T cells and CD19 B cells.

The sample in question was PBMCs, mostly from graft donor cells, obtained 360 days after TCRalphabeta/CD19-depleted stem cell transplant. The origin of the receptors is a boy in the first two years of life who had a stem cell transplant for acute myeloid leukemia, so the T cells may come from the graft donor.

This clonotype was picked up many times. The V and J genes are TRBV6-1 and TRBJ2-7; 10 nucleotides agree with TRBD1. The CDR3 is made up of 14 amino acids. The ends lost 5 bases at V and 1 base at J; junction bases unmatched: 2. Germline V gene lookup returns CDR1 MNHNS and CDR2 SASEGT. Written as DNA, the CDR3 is TGTGCCAGCAGTAGGGACAGGGGATCCTACGAGCAGTACGTC. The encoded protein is CASSRDRGSYEQYV.

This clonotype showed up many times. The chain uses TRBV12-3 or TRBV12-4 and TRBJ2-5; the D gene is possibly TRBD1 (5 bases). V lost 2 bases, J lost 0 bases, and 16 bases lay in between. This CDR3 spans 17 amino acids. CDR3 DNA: TGTGCCAGCAGTTTAAGGGGTAGTTTCCAGTACCAAGAGACCCAGTACTTC. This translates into CASSLRGSFQYQETQYF.

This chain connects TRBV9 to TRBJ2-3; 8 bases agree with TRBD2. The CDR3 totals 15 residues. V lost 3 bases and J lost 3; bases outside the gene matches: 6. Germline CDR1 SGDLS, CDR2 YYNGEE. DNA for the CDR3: TGTGCCAGCAGCGACAGCGGGGGCAGGACAGATACGCAGTATTTT. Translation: CASSDSGGRTDTQYF.

CDR3 region: CASASAGFASSYEQYV. The CDR3 region has the DNA TGTGCCAGCGCCAGCGCCGGTTTTGCCTCGTCCTACGAGCAGTACGTC. The genes are TRBV6-1 and TRBJ2-7; D gene unclear. Per germline, CDR1 MNHNS and CDR2 SASEGT. V gave up 8 bases and J gave up 1 base, with 21 bases separating them. The length of the CDR3 is 16 residues.

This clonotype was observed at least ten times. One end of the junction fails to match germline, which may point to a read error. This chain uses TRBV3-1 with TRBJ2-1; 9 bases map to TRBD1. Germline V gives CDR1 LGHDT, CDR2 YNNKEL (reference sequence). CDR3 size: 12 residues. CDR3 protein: CASSRHRDRVLF. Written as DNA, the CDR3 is TGTGCCAGCAGCCGACACCGGGACAGGGTTTTATTC.

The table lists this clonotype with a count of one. CDR3 sequence reads: CASSGYGQANTEAFF. The CDR3, as DNA: TGTGCCAGCAGCGGTTATGGACAGGCGAACACTGAAGCTTTCTTT. The chain carries TRBV6-1 and TRBJ1-1; TRBD1 matches at 7 bases. Per germline, CDR1 MNHNS and CDR2 SASEGT. The junction had 8 bases not matched to a gene; V was cut back by 6 bases and J by 1 base. CDR3 length equals 15 residues.

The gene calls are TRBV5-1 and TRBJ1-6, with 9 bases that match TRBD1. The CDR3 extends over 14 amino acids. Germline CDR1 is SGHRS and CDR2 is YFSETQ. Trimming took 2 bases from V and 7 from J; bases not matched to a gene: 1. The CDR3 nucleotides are TGCGCCAGCAGCTTTGACAGGGGGAATTCACCCCTCCACTTT. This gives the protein CASSFDRGNSPLHF.

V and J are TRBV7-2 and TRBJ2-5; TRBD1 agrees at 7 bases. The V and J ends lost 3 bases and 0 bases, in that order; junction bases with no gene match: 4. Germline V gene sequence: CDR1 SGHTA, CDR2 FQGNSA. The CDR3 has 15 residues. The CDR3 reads CASSLNRGYQETQYF. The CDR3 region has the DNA TGTGCCAGCAGCTTGAACAGGGGATACCAAGAGACCCAGTACTTC.

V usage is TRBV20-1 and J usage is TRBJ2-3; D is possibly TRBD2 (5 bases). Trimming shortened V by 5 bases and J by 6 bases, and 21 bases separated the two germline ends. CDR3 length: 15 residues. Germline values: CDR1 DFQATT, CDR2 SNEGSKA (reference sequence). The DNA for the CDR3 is TGCAGTGCTCCGGGGATTAGCGCTAGGGTCGATACGCAGTATTTT. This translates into CSAPGISARVDTQYF.

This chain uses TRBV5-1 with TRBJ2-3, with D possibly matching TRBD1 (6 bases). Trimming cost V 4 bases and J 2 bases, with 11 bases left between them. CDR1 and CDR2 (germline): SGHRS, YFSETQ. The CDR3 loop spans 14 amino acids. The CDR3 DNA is TGCGCCAGCAGCATTACAGGGTACACAGATACGCAGTATTTT. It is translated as CASSITGYTDTQYF.

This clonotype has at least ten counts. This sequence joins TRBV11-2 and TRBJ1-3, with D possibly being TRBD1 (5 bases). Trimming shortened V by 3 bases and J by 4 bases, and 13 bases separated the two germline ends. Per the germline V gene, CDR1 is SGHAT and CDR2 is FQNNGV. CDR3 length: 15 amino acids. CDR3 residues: CASSFADRFGNTIYF. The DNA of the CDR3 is TGTGCCAGCAGCTTCGCCGACAGATTCGGAAACACCATATATTTT.

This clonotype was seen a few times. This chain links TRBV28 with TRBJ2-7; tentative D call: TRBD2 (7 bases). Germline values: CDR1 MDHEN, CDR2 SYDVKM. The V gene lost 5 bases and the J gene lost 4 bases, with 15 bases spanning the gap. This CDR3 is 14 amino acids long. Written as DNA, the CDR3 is TGTGCCAGCAGTGGACTAGTCAGGGGTTACGAGCAGTACGTC. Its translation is CASSGLVRGYEQYV.

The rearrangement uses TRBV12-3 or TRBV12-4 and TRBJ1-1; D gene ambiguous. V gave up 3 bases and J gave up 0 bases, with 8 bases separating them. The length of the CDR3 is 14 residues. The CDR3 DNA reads TGTGCCAGCAGTTTCAGTGACATGAACACTGAAGCTTTCTTT. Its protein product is CASSFSDMNTEAFF.

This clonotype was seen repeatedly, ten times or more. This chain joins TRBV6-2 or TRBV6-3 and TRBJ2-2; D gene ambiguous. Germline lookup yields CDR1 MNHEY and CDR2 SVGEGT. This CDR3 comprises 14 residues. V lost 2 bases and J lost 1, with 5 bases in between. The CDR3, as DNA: TGTGCCAGCAGTTACGTCCGGAACACCGGGGAGCTGTTTTTT. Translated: CASSYVRNTGELFF.

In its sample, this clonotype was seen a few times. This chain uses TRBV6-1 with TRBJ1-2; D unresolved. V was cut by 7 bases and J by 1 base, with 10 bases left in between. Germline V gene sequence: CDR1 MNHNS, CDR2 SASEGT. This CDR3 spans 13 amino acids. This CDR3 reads CASTHDVNYGYTF. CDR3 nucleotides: TGTGCCAGCACCCACGACGTTAACTATGGCTACACCTTC.

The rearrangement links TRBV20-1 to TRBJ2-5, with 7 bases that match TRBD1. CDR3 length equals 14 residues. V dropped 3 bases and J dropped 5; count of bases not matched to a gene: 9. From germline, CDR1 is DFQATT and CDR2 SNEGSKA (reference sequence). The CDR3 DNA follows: TGCAGTGCTAGCAGACAGGGTCTTGGGGAGACCCAGTACTTC. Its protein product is CSASRQGLGETQYF.

DNA of the CDR3: TGTGCCAGCAGTAGGGACGGCTACTACACCGGGGAGCTGTTTTTT. It specifies CASSRDGYYTGELFF. V is TRBV7-2 and J is TRBJ2-2; D tentatively reads TRBD1 or TRBD2 (5 bases each). Germline V lookup: CDR1 SGHTA, CDR2 FQGNSA. There are 15 residues in the CDR3. V gave up 6 bases and J gave up 3 bases, with 14 bases separating them.

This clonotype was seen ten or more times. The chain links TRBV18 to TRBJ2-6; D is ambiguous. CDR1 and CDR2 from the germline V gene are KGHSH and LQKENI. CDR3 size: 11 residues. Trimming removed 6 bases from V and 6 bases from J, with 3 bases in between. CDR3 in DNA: TGTGCCAGCTCGGCGGCCAACGTCCTGACTTTC. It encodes CASSAANVLTF.

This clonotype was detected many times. CDR3 residues: CASSQLGLAEYNEQFF. The CDR3 DNA follows: TGTGCCAGCAGTCAACTAGGACTAGCGGAGTACAATGAGCAGTTCTTC. The chain couples TRBV6-1 to TRBJ2-1, with TRBD2 matching over 10 bases. Germline CDR1 and CDR2: MNHNS and SASEGT. The length of the CDR3 is 16 residues. The V gene end was trimmed by 5 bases and the J gene end by 4 bases; junction bases not matched to a gene: 8.

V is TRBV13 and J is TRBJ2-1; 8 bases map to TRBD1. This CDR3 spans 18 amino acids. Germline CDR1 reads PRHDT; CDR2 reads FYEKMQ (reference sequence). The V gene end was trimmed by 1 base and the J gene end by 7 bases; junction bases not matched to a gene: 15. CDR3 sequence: CASSLVRRTGRAQNEQFF. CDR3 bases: TGTGCCAGCAGCTTAGTAAGGCGGACAGGGAGAGCCCAAAATGAGCAGTTCTTC. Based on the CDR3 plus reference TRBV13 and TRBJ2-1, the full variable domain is AAGVIQSPRHLIKEKRETATLKCYPIPRHDTVYWYQQGPGQDPQFLISFYEKMQSDKGSIPDRFSAQQFSDYHSELNMSSLELGDSALYFCASSLVRRTGRAQNEQFFGPGTRLTVL.

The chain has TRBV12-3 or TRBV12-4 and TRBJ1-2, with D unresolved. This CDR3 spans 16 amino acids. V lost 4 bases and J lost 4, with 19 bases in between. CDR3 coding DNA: TGTGCCAGCAGTTCGACCCCCGGAATATCAGCCTATGGCTACACCTTC. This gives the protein CASSSTPGISAYGYTF.